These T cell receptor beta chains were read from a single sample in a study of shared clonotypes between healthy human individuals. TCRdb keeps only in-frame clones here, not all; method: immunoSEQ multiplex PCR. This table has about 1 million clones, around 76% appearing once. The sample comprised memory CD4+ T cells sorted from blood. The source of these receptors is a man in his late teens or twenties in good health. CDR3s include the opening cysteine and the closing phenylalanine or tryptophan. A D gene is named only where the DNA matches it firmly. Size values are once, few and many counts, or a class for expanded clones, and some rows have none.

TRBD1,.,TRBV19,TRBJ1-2,CASRKQGAEDGYTF,TGTGCCAGTCGGAAACAGGGGGCGGAGGATGGCTACACCTTC
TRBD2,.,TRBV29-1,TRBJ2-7,CSVEGEGRLRQYF,TGCAGCGTTGAAGGGGAGGGTCGGCTTAGGCAGTACTTC
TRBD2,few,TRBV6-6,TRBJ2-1,CASSYSKAGGPGEQFF,TGTGCCAGCAGTTACTCGAAGGCGGGGGGGCCCGGTGAGCAGTTCTTC
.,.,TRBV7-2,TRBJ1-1,CASSLEVVNTEAFF,TGTGCCAGCAGCTTAGAGGTGGTGAACACTGAAGCTTTCTTT
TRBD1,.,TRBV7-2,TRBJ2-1,CASSSRGGPSYNEQFF,TGTGCCAGCAGCTCCCGAGGGGGCCCCTCCTACAATGAGCAGTTCTTC
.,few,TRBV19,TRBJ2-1,CASSIGGGYYNEQFF,TGTGCCAGTAGTATTGGAGGAGGTTACTACAATGAGCAGTTCTTC
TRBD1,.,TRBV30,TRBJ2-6,CACRDRTYSGANVLTF,TGTGCCTGCAGGGACAGGACTTACTCTGGGGCCAACGTCCTGACTTTC
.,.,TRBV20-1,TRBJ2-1,CSAPIINEQFF,TGCAGTGCTCCGATCATAAATGAGCAGTTCTTC
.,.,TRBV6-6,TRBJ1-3,CASSYSGAGNTIYF,TGTGCCAGCAGTTACTCAGGGGCTGGAAACACCATATATTTT
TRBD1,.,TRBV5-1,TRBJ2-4,CASSLGGTEVPFFAKNIQYF,TGCGCCAGCAGCTTGGGTGGGACAGAAGTTCCGTTTTTCGCCAAAAACATTCAGTACTTC
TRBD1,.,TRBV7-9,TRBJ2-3,CASSFGTGITDTQYF,TGTGCCAGCAGCTTCGGGACAGGGATCACAGATACGCAGTATTTT
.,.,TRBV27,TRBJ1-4,CASSLNRLEKLFF,TGTGCCAGCAGTTTAAACCGTTTAGAAAAACTGTTTTTT
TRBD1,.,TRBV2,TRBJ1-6,CASSDRAGSPLHF,TGTGCCAGCTCGGACAGGGCCGGTTCACCCCTCCACTTT